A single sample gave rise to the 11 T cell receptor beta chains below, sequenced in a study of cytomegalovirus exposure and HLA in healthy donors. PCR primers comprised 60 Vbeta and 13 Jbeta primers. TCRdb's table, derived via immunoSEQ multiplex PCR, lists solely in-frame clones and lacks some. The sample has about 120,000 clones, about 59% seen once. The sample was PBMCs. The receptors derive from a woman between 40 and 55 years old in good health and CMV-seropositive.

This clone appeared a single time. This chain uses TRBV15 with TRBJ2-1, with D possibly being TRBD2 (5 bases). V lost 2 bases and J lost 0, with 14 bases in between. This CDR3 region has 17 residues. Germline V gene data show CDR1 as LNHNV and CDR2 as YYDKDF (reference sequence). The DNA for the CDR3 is TGTGCCACCAGCAGATCAGTCAGCGGCGCCTCCTACAATGAGCAGTTCTTC. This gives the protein CATSRSVSGASYNEQFF.

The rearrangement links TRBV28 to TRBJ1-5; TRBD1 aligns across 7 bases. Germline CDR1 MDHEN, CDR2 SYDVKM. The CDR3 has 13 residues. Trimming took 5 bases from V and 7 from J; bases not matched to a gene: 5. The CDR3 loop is CASSKGAWQPQHF. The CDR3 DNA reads TGTGCCAGCAGTAAGGGGGCTTGGCAGCCCCAGCATTTT.

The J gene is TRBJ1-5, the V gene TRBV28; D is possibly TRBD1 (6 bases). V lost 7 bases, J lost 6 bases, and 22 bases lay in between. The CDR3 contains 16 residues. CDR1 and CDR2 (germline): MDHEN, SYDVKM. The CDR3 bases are TGTGCCAGCACTTCAAGGGGGGGGAGTTCGGGTCAGCCCCAGCATTTT. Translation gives CASTSRGGSSGQPQHF.

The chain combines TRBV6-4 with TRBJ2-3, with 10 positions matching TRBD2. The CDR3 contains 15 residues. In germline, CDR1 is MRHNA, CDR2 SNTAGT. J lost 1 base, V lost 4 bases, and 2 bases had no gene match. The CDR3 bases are TGTGCCAGCAGTGTCCTAGCGGGAGGCACAGATACGCAGTATTTT. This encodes CASSVLAGGTDTQYF.

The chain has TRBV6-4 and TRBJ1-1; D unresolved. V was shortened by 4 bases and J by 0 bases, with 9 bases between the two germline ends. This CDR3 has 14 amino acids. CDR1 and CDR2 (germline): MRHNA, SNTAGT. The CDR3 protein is CASSAQNLNTEAFF. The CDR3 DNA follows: TGTGCCAGCAGTGCCCAGAATTTGAACACTGAAGCTTTCTTT.

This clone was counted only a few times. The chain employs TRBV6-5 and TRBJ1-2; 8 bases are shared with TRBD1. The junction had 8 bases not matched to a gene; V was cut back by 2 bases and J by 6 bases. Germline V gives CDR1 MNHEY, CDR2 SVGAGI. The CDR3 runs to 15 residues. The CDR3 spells CASSYQTGASNGYTF. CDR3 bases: TGTGCCAGCAGTTACCAGACAGGGGCGTCAAATGGCTACACCTTC.

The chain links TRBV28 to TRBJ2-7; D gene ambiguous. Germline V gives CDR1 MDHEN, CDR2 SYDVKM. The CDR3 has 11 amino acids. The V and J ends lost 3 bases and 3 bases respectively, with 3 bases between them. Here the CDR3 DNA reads TGTGCCAGCAGTTTCTACTACGAGCAGTACTTC. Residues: CASSFYYEQYF.

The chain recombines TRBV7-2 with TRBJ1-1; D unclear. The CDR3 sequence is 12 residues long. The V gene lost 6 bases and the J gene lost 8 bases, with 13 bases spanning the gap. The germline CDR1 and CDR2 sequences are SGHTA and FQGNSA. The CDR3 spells CASRIGRWEAFF. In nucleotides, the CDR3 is TGTGCCAGCAGAATAGGGAGATGGGAAGCTTTCTTT.

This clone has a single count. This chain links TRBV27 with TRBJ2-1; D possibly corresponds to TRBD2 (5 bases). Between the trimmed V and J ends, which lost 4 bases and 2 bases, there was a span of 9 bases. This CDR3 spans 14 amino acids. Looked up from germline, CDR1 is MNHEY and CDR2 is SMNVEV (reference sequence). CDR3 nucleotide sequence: TGTGCCAGCAGTTACCGGGGAACCTACAATGAGCAGTTCTTC. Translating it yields CASSYRGTYNEQFF.

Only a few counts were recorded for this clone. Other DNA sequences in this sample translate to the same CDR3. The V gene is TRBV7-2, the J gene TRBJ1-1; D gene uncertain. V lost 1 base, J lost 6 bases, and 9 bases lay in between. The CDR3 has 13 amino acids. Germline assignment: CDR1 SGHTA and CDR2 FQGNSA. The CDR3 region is CASSLGRPSEAFF. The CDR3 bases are TGTGCCAGCAGCTTAGGCAGGCCCTCTGAAGCTTTCTTT.

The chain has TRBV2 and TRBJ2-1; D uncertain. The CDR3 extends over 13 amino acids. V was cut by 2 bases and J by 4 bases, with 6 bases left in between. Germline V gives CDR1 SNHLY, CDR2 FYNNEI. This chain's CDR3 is CASSELQYNEQFF. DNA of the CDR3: TGTGCCAGCAGTGAATTACAGTACAATGAGCAGTTCTTC.